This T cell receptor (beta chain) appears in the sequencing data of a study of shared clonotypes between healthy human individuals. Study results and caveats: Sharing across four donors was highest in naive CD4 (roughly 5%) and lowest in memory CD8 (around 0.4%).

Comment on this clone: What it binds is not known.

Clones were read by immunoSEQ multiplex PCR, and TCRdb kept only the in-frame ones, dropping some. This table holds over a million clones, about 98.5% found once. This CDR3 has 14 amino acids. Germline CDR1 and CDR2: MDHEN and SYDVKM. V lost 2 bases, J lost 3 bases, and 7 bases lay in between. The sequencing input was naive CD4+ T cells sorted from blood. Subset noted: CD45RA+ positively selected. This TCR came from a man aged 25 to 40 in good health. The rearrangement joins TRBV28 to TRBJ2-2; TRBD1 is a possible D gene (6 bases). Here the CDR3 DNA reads TGTGCCAGCAGTTTAAGGGGGTACACCGGGGAGCTGTTTTTT. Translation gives CASSLRGYTGELFF. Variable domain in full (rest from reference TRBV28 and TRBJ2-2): DVKVTQSSRYLVKRTGEKVFLECVQDMDHENMFWYRQDPGLGLRLIYFSYDVKMKEKGDIPEGYSVSREKKERFSLILESASTNQTSMYLCASSLRGYTGELFFGEGSRLTVL.